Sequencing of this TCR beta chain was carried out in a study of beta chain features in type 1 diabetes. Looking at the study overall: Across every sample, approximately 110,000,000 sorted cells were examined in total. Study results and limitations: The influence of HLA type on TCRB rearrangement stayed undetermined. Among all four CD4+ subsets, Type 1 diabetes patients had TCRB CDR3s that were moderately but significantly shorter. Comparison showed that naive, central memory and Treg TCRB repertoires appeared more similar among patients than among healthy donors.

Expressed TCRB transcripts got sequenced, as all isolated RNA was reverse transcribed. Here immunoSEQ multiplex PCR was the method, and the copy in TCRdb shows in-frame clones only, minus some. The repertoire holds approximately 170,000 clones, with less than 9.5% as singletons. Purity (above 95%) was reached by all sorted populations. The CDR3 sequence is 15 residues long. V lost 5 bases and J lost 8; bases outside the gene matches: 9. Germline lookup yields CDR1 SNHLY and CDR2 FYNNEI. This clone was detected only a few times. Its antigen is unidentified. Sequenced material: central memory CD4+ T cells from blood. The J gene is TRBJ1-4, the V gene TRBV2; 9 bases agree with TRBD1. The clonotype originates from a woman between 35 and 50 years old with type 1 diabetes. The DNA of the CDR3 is TGTGCCAGCAGTCAGTTGGGGACAGGGAACGAAAAACTGTTTTTT. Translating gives CASSQLGTGNEKLFF.